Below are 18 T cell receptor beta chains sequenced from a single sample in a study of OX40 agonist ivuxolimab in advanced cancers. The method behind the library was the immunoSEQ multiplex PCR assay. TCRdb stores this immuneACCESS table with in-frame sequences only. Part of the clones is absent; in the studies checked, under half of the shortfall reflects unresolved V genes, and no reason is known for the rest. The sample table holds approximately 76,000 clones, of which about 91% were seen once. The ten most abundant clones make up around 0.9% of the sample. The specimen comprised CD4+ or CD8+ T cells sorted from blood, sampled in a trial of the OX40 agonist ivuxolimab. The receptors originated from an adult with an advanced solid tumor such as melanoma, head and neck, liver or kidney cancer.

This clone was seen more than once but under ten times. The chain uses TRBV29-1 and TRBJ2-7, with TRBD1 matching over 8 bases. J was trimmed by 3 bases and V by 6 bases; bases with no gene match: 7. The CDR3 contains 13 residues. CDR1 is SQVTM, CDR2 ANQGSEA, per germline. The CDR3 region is CSVTGTGLYEQYF. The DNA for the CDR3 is TGCAGCGTAACCGGGACAGGACTCTACGAGCAGTACTTC.

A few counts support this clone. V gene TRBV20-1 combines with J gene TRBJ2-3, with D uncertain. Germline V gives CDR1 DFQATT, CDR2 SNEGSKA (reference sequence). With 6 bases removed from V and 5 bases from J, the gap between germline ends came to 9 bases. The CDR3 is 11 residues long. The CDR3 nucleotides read TGCAGTGCATCAATGGGAGATACGCAGTATTTT. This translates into CSASMGDTQYF.

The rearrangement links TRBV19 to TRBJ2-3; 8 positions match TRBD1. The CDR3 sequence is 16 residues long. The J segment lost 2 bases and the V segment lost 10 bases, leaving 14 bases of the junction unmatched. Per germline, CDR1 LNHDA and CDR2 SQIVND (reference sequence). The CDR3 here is CATMGLTGGTTDTQYF. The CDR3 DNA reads TGTGCCACCATGGGGTTAACAGGGGGAACCACAGATACGCAGTATTTT.

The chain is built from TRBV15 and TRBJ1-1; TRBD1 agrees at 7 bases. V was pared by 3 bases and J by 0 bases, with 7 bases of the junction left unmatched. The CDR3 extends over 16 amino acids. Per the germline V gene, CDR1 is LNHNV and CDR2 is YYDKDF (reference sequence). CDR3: CATSRKRQGLNTEAFF. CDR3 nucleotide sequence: TGTGCCACCAGCAGGAAACGACAGGGATTGAACACTGAAGCTTTCTTT.

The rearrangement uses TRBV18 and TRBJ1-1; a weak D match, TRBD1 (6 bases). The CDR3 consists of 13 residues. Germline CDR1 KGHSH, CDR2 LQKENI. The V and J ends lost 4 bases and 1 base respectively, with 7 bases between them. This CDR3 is CASSQGENTEAFF. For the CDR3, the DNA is TGTGCCAGCTCACAGGGGGAGAACACTGAAGCTTTCTTT.

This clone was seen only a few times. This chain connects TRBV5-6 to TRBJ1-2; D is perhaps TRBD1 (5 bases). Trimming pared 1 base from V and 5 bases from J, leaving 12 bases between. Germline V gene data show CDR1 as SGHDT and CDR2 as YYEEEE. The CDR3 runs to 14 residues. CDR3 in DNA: TGTGCCAGCAGCTTGTCTCTACAGGCGTATGGCTACACCTTC. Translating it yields CASSLSLQAYGYTF.

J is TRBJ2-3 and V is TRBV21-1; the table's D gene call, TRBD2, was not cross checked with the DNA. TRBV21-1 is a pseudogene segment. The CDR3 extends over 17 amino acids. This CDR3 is CASSNPLRLALTDTQYF. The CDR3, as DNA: TGTGCCAGCAGCAACCCCCTCCGGCTAGCGTTAACAGATACGCAGTATTTT.

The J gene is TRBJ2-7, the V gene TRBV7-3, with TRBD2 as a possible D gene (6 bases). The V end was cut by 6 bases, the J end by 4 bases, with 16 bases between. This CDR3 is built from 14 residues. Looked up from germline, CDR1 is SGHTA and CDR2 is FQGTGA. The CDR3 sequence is CASSLSGGGYEQYF. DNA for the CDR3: TGTGCCAGCAGTCTAAGTGGGGGAGGTTACGAGCAGTACTTC. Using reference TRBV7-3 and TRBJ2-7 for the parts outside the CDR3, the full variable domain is GAGVSQTPSNKVTEKGKYVELRCDPISGHTALYWYRQSLGQGPEFLIYFQGTGAADDSGLPNDRFFAVRPEGSVSTLKIQRTERGDSAVYLCASSLSGGGYEQYFGPGTRLTVT.

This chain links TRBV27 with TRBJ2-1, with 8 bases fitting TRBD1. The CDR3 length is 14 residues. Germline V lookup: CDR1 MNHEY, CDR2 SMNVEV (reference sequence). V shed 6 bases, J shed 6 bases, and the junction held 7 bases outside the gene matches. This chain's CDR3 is CASRTGARTNEQFF. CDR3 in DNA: TGTGCCAGCAGGACAGGGGCTAGGACCAATGAGCAGTTCTTC.

CDR3 DNA: TGTGCCAGCAGCTTAGGTTTGGAGGTAGATACGCAGTATTTT. This gives the protein CASSLGLEVDTQYF. J is TRBJ2-3 and V is TRBV7-2; possibly TRBD2 for D (5 bases). This CDR3 is 14 amino acids long. The ends were cut back, 1 base at V and 5 bases at J, with 10 bases in the middle. CDR1 and CDR2 from the germline V gene are SGHTA and FQGNSA.

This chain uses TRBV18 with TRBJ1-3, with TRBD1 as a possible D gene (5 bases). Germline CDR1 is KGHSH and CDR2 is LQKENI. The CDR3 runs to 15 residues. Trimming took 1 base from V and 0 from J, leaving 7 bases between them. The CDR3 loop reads CASSPQGYSGNTIYF. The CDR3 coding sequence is TGTGCCAGCTCACCACAGGGGTACTCTGGAAACACCATATATTTT.

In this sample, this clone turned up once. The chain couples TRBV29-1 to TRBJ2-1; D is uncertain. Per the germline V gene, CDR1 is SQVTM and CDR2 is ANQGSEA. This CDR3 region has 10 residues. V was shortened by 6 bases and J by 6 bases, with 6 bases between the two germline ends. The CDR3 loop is CSVYPNEQFF. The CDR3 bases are TGCAGCGTCTACCCCAATGAGCAGTTCTTC.

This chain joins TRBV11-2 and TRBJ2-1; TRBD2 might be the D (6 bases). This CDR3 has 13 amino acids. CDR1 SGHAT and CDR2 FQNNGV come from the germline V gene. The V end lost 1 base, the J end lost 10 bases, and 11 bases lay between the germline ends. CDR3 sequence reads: CASSLAAGLEQFF. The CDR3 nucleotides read TGTGCCAGCAGCTTAGCGGCGGGGCTGGAGCAGTTCTTC.

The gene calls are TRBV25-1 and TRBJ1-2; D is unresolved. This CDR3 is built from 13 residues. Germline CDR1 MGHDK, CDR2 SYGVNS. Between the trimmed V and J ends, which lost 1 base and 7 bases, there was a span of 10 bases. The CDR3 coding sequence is TGTGCCAGCAGTGAATGGGCGAGTGGTGGCTACACCTTC. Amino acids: CASSEWASGGYTF.

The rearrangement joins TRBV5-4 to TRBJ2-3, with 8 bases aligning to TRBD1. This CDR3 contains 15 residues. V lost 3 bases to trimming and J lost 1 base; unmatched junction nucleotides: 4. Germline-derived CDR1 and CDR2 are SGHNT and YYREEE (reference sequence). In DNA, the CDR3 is TGTGCCAGCAGCTCGGGGACAGGACGCACAGATACGCAGTATTTT. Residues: CASSSGTGRTDTQYF.

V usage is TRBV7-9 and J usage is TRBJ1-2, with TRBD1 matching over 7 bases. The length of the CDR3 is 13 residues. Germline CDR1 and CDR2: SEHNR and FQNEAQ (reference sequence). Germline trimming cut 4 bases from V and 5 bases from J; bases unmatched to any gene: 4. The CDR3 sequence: CASSSGQPYGYTF. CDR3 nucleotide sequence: TGTGCCAGCAGCTCGGGACAGCCGTATGGCTACACCTTC.

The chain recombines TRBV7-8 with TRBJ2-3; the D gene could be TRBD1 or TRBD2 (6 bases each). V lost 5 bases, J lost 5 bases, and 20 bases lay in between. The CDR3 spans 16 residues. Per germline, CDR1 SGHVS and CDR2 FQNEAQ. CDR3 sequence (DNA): TGTGCCAGCAGCCCGAGACTAGGAGGACAGTTAGATACGCAGTATTTT. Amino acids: CASSPRLGGQLDTQYF. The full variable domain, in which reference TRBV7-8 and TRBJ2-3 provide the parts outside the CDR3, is GAGVSQSPRYKVAKRGQDVALRCDPISGHVSLFWYQQALGQGPEFLTYFQNEAQLDKSGLPSDRFFAERPEGSVSTLKIQRTQQEDSAVYLCASSPRLGGQLDTQYFGPGTRLTVL.

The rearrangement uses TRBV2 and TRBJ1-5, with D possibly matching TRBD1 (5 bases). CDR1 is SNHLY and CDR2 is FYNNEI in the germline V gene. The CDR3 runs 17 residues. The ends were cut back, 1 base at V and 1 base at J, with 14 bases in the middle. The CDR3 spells CASSEGLRAGSNQPQHF. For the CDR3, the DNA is TGTGCCAGCAGTGAAGGGCTAAGGGCAGGGAGCAATCAGCCCCAGCATTTT. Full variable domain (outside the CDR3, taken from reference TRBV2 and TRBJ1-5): EPEVTQTPSHQVTQMGQEVILRCVPISNHLYFYWYRQILGQKVEFLVSFYNNEISEKSEIFDDQFSVERPDGSNFTLKIRSTKLEDSAMYFCASSEGLRAGSNQPQHFGDGTRLSIL.